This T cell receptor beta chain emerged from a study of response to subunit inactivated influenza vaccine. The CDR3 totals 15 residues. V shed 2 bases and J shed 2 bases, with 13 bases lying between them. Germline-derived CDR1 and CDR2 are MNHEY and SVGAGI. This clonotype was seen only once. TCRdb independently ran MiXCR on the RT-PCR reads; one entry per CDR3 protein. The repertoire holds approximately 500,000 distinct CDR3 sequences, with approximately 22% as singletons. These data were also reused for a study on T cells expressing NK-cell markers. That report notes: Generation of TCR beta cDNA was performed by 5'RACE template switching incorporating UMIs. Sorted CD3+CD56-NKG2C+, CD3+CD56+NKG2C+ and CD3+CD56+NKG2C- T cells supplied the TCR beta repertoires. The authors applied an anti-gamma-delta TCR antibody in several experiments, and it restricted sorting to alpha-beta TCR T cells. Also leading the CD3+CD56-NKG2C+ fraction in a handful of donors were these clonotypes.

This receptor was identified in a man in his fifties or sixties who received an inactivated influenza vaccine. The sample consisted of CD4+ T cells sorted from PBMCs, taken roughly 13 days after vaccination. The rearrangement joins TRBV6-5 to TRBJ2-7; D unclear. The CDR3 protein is CASSYDSGIPYEQYF. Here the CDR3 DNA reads TGTGCCAGCAGTTACGATTCAGGTATCCCCTACGAGCAGTACTTC.